This record covers a single T cell receptor (beta chain). Its antigen is unknown. This entry belongs to a study of blood T cells in healthy people across ages. Study background: Researchers report that template switching captured about one barcoded beta molecule per two T cells.

With a J-beta primer mix and a sample-barcoded 5' primer, a second PCR ran roughly 6 to 11 cycles. MiXCR, run by TCRdb on the 5' RACE reads, gives a single entry per CDR3 protein. The table shows around 1.7 million distinct CDR3 sequences, with roughly 28% occurring only once. V lost 0 bases to trimming and J lost 4 bases, with 11 bases between them. The V gene's germline CDR1 is SGHRS and CDR2 YFSETQ. This CDR3 contains 15 residues. Whole-study findings and limits: Greater diversity and more naive CD4+ cells were seen in long-lived donors than in aged donors. Estimates based on one million T cells were treated as lower bounds.

The clonotype was recovered from a woman in her 30s in good health. The genes are TRBV5-1 and TRBJ1-3; the D gene is possibly TRBD1 (5 bases). Sequenced sample: blood. The CDR3 DNA is TGCGCCAGCAGCTTGGACGGGGCGCCGGGAAACACCATATATTTT. Amino acid sequence: CASSLDGAPGNTIYF.